Given below is one TCR beta chain in context. These data belong to a study of lymphopenia after photon versus proton radiotherapy. The germline gives CDR1 SGDLS, CDR2 YYNGEE. The V gene lost 4 bases and the J gene lost 7 bases, with 15 bases spanning the gap. The CDR3 runs 14 residues. This table comes from immunoSEQ multiplex PCR, and its TCRdb copy is limited to in-frame clones, with some not included. The sample includes more than 45,000 clones, around 85% of them seen just once. Here the sequenced sample was peripheral blood, taken from a patient treated with proton-based radiotherapy. The receptor was isolated from a man aged 60-69 years with pancreatic cancer. The chain combines TRBV9 with TRBJ2-1, with D uncertain. This CDR3 reads CASSPQAGYNEQFF. Here the CDR3 DNA reads TGTGCCAGCAGCCCCCAAGCCGGGTATAATGAGCAGTTCTTC.